Sequencing of this T cell receptor (beta chain) was carried out in a study of OX40 agonist ivuxolimab in advanced cancers. Regarding the study in general: Ivuxolimab was a fully human IgG2 agonistic monoclonal antibody targeting the costimulatory receptor OX40 (CD134). Intravenous ivuxolimab was administered to patients every 2 weeks at six dose levels: 0.01, 0.1, 0.3, 1.5, 3 and 10 mg/kg. Among the approximately 54 dose-escalation patients, around 20 had hepatocellular carcinoma, roughly 15 melanoma, 9 renal cell carcinoma and 9 head and neck cancer. A male proportion of 82.7% and a mean age of roughly 58 years, ranging from roughly 23 to 90, were recorded for the dose-escalation cohort. Prior anti-PD-1, anti-PD-L1 or anti-CTLA-4 therapy was permitted, and checkpoint inhibitors had been received by roughly 40% of dose-escalation patients. Partial responses occurred in three dose-escalation patients: two with cutaneous melanoma and one with hepatocellular carcinoma. Peripheral TCRbeta sequencing was intended to test whether TCR sequence diversity was altered and clonal T-cell expansion was caused by ivuxolimab. The paper covers the monotherapy dose-escalation part of the phase I ivuxolimab trial, which included N of about 50 patients. Paper-wide results and their limitations: The antigen specificity of the clonally expanded peripheral T cells was not determined. At doses of 0.1 to 3.0 mg/kg, clonal expansion of both CD4+ and CD8+ T cells in blood was seen between baseline and week 6. After ivuxolimab, expanded clones were on average more numerous among CD8+ T cells than among CD4+ T cells. In the 0.1-3.0 mg/kg groups, partial responders had among the lowest normalized peripheral clonal expansion, particularly in CD8+ T cells. Low levels of normalized T-cell clonal expansion were also seen in some patients who did not respond.

The trial excluded patients who had a history of autoimmune disease or who were on systemic immunosuppression. In every dose cohort, peripheral blood was drawn for TCR sequencing at baseline, cycle 4 day 1, and cycle 7 day 1. Samples came from an open-label, multicenter, first-in-human phase I dose-escalation trial of ivuxolimab. Adults with locally advanced or metastatic head and neck squamous cell, hepatocellular, melanoma or renal cell carcinoma were enrolled in the trial. CD4+ and CD8+ T cells were sorted separately from peripheral blood before TCR sequencing. Concerning this clone: Its antigen has not been determined. Qualities for individual bases were not recorded, and no much larger clone is one base off.

Genomic DNA was isolated from the sorted cells so that the TCRbeta CDR3 region could be sequenced. The immunoSEQ Assay was used to sequence the TCRbeta CDR3 regions. In TCRdb, the immuneACCESS table is reduced to in-frame sequences with V and J assigned. These tables do not hold every clone; where another copy was compared, an unresolved V gene accounts for under half, and the others remain unexplained. This sample gives about 120,000 clones in total; 75% to 90% of them show up just once. Together, the top ten hold about 0.55% of the sample. CDR3 length: 18 amino acids, cysteine to phenylalanine. Only the CDR3 part of the read is kept: 54 bases, read in frame from the first base. The junction shows trimming of 5 bases on V and 5 bases on J, and the gene matches do not reach 18 bases of it. From a lookup of the germline V gene, CDR1 and CDR2 are SGHTA and FQGNSA.

The TCR was taken from an adult with an advanced solid tumor such as melanoma, head and neck, liver or kidney cancer. Sequenced material: CD4+ or CD8+ T cells sorted from blood, taken in a trial of the OX40 agonist ivuxolimab. This chain joins TRBV7-2 to TRBJ1-2; 9 nucleotides in the junction match TRBD1. The sequenced DNA is TGTGCCAGCAGCCCAGAAACGGGACAGGGATGGATTGGGTATGGCTACACCTTC. This yields the protein CASSPETGQGWIGYGYTF.